The 22 T cell receptor beta chains below all came from one sample that was sequenced in a study of PD-1 blockade in mismatch repair-deficient tumors. The assay was immunoSEQ multiplex PCR, and TCRdb's table has in-frame clones only and misses some. The sample yields 70,000 to 95,000 clones, 80% to 90% seen once. Sequencing was performed on peripheral blood, taken 44 weeks after starting pembrolizumab. These receptors were taken from an adult with mismatch repair-deficient cancer.

The rearrangement links TRBV11-2 to TRBJ2-7; TRBD1 is a possible D gene (5 bases). V was trimmed by 1 base and J by 0 bases, leaving 7 bases between them. The CDR3 length is 14 residues. Germline V gives CDR1 SGHAT, CDR2 FQNNGV. CDR3 nucleotide sequence: TGTGCCAGCAGCTTAGTGGGGCCCTCCTACGAGCAGTACTTC. It is translated as CASSLVGPSYEQYF.

V and J are TRBV19 and TRBJ2-1; TRBD1 might be the D (6 bases). The CDR3 contains 14 residues. V was cut by 3 bases and J by 9 bases, with 15 bases left in between. Germline V CDR1 and CDR2: LNHDA, SQIVND (reference sequence). The CDR3 loop reads CASSIQGWAAEQFF. DNA for the CDR3: TGTGCCAGTAGTATTCAGGGGTGGGCCGCTGAGCAGTTCTTC.

Comment on this clone: One end of the junction is discordant with germline, which a read error may explain. The V call is TRBV7-7, the J call TRBJ2-5, with D possibly matching TRBD2 (5 bases). Germline V lookup: CDR1 SSHAT, CDR2 FNYEAQ (reference sequence). This CDR3 comprises 13 residues. The CDR3 protein is CASSVRTLETQYF. CDR3 sequence (DNA): TGTGCTAGCAGCGTCAGGACTCTAGAGACCCAGTACTTC.

As DNA, the CDR3 is TGTGCCAGCAGTTCGGACAGACGCGCATTAGCTTTCTTT. Translated: CASSSDRRALAFF. The rearrangement links TRBV7-2 to TRBJ1-1; D might be TRBD1 (6 bases). CDR3 length: 13 amino acids. Germline-derived CDR1 and CDR2 are SGHTA and FQGNSA. Trimming pared 6 bases from V and 10 bases from J, leaving 18 bases between.

This chain links TRBV6-1 with TRBJ1-5; perhaps TRBD1 as D (5 bases). V was shortened by 4 bases and J by 3 bases, with 10 bases between the two germline ends. The CDR3 runs to 14 residues. Per germline, CDR1 MNHNS and CDR2 SASEGT. CDR3 sequence reads: CASSVQAPNQPQHF. CDR3 in DNA: TGTGCCAGCAGTGTACAGGCTCCCAATCAGCCCCAGCATTTT.

The chain couples TRBV4-3 to TRBJ2-4; maybe TRBD1 (6 bases). With 1 base removed from V and 9 bases from J, the gap between germline ends came to 13 bases. There are 14 residues in the CDR3. Germline V gene sequence: CDR1 LGHNA, CDR2 YSLEER. The CDR3 sequence is CASSQVQGYGIQYF. The CDR3 coding sequence is TGCGCCAGCAGCCAAGTCCAGGGGTACGGCATTCAGTACTTC.

The rearrangement uses TRBV19 and TRBJ1-5; D ambiguous. Germline V gives CDR1 LNHDA, CDR2 SQIVND (reference sequence). Trimming took 6 bases from V and 4 from J, leaving 10 bases between them. This CDR3 comprises 13 residues. Here the CDR3 DNA reads TGTGCCAGTAGATGGGGAGAGAATCAGCCCCAGCATTTT. This sequence encodes CASRWGENQPQHF.

The rearrangement links TRBV6-5 to TRBJ1-1; possible D gene TRBD1, 6 bases. The CDR3 loop spans 13 amino acids. Germline V CDR1 and CDR2: MNHEY, SVGAGI. V lost 4 bases, J lost 6 bases, and 12 bases lay in between. CDR3 region: CASSSDSLSEAFF. CDR3 DNA sequence: TGTGCCAGCAGTTCGGACAGCTTGTCTGAAGCTTTCTTT.

Notes on this clone: The same CDR3 arises from other DNA sequences in this sample as well. The V gene is TRBV18, the J gene TRBJ2-5; D remains ambiguous. Germline loops: CDR1 KGHSH, CDR2 LQKENI. Trimming shortened V by 6 bases and J by 1 base, and 3 bases separated the two germline ends. This CDR3 has 11 amino acids. The CDR3 reads CASSPQETQYF. CDR3 sequence (DNA): TGTGCCAGCTCCCCCCAAGAGACCCAGTACTTC.

This clone turned up a few times. The junction departs from the called germline gene at one end, perhaps through a read error. The chain links TRBV7-7 to TRBJ2-5; no reliable D call. Germline loops: CDR1 SSHAT, CDR2 FNYEAQ (reference sequence). The length of the CDR3 is 13 residues. The CDR3 reads CASSLGNQETQYF. The DNA of the CDR3 is TGTGCTAGCAGCCTCGGCAACCAAGAGACCCAGTACTTC.

The chain carries TRBV4-1 and TRBJ2-7, with 11 nucleotides matching TRBD1. In germline, CDR1 is MGHRA, CDR2 YSYEKL. Trimming took 5 bases from V and 3 from J; bases not matched to a gene: 6. This CDR3 comprises 15 residues. The chain's CDR3 is CASSDRDRGFYEQYF. In DNA, the CDR3 is TGCGCCAGCAGCGACCGGGACAGGGGGTTCTACGAGCAGTACTTC.

V is TRBV30 and J is TRBJ1-5; D is unclear. CDR1 is GTSNPN and CDR2 is SVGIG in the germline V gene (reference sequence). This CDR3 comprises 15 residues. Between the trimmed V and J ends, which lost 3 bases and 0 bases, there was a span of 12 bases. The DNA for the CDR3 is TGTGCCTGGAGCGAGCGGGGTTATAGCAATCAGCCCCAGCATTTT. Translated, it gives CAWSERGYSNQPQHF.

The V gene is TRBV7-8, the J gene TRBJ2-3; 16 nucleotides line up with TRBD2. This CDR3 has 17 residues. The V and J ends lost 4 bases and 1 base, in that order; junction bases with no gene match: 2. The V gene's germline CDR1 is SGHVS and CDR2 FQNEAQ. The DNA for the CDR3 is TGTGCCAGCAGCTCGGGACTAGCGGGAGGGGGCACAGATACGCAGTATTTT. This encodes CASSSGLAGGGTDTQYF.

J is TRBJ2-4 and V is TRBV12-5; a possible D gene is TRBD2 (6 bases). The CDR3 extends over 18 amino acids. CDR1 is LGHNT and CDR2 is FRNRAP in the germline V gene. The V gene lost 1 base and the J gene lost 6 bases, with 22 bases spanning the gap. CDR3 amino acids: CASGLGEKAGRWLNIQYF. The CDR3 DNA sequence: TGTGCTAGTGGTTTGGGCGAAAAAGCGGGCCGGTGGTTAAACATTCAGTACTTC.

The chain joins TRBV2 to TRBJ1-1; TRBD1 aligns across 7 bases. The CDR3 length is 15 residues. Germline CDR1 is SNHLY and CDR2 is FYNNEI. V lost 0 bases, J lost 9 bases, and 10 bases stayed unmatched. As DNA, the CDR3 is TGTGCCAGCAGTGAAGCGCGGTGGCAGGGGGATCAAGCTTTCTTT. It codes for CASSEARWQGDQAFF.

This chain uses TRBV5-1 with TRBJ2-2; D gene uncertain. Germline V gene data show CDR1 as SGHRS and CDR2 as YFSETQ. Trimming pared 0 bases from V and 0 bases from J, leaving 6 bases between. The CDR3 is 15 residues long. The CDR3 bases are TGCGCCAGCAGCTTGGAGCAGGCGAACACCGGGGAGCTGTTTTTT. This gives the protein CASSLEQANTGELFF.

The V call is TRBV27, the J call TRBJ1-2; 7 bases map to TRBD1. The CDR3 loop spans 14 amino acids. Germline CDR1 MNHEY, CDR2 SMNVEV (reference sequence). Trimming removed 6 bases from V and 8 bases from J; junction bases left unmatched: 12. CDR3 loop: CASSRQGGIAGYTF. The DNA of the CDR3 is TGTGCCAGCAGCCGACAGGGAGGCATTGCGGGCTACACCTTC.

This chain links TRBV6-5 with TRBJ2-1, with 7 nucleotides matching TRBD2. In germline, CDR1 is MNHEY, CDR2 SVGAGI. CDR3 length: 15 amino acids. The ends lost 7 bases at V and 0 bases at J; junction bases unmatched: 6. The CDR3 protein is CASKTGGSSYNEQFF. CDR3 in DNA: TGTGCCAGCAAAACCGGCGGGAGCTCCTACAATGAGCAGTTCTTC.

This chain joins TRBV29-1 and TRBJ2-3; possible D gene TRBD1, 6 bases. The germline CDR1 and CDR2 sequences are SQVTM and ANQGSEA. The CDR3 is 12 residues long. V lost 4 bases, J lost 3 bases, and 8 bases lay in between. The CDR3 is CSVGTVTDTQYF. The CDR3 coding sequence is TGCAGCGTTGGGACAGTAACAGATACGCAGTATTTT.

The chain links TRBV6-5 to TRBJ1-4; D may be TRBD1 (6 bases). Trimming took 5 bases from V and 4 from J, leaving 11 bases between them. The CDR3 is 14 residues long. Germline CDR1 is MNHEY and CDR2 is SVGAGI. The CDR3 region is CASSQTGYNEKLFF. The CDR3 DNA follows: TGTGCCAGCAGTCAGACAGGTTATAATGAAAAACTGTTTTTT.

The chain joins TRBV9 to TRBJ2-1; D uncertain. CDR3 length: 13 amino acids. V dropped 4 bases and J dropped 5 bases, with 10 bases sitting between them. CDR1 and CDR2 from the germline V gene are SGDLS and YYNGEE. The CDR3 sequence: CASSFSTDNEQFF. For the CDR3, the DNA is TGTGCCAGCAGCTTTTCGACTGACAATGAGCAGTTCTTC.

This sequence joins TRBV6-5 and TRBJ2-1; TRBD1 aligns across 12 bases. Per the germline V gene, CDR1 is MNHEY and CDR2 is SVGAGI. V trimming: 5 bases; J trimming: 11 bases; junction bases outside the gene matches: 7. CDR3 size: 14 residues. CDR3 coding DNA: TGTGCCAGCAGTAACTATGGGACAGGGGGCCAGCAGTTCTTC. It codes for CASSNYGTGGQQFF.